These T cell receptor beta chains were read from a single sample in a study of blood T cells in healthy people across ages. TCRdb called the 5' RACE reads again in MiXCR, with one record for every CDR3 protein. The top ten hold more than 6% of the sample, which has over 1,300,000 distinct CDR3 sequences, 55% to 75% seen once. Sequencing was carried out using blood. These TCRs come from a young man in good health. CDR3s include the opening cysteine and the closing phenylalanine or tryptophan. A D gene is named only where the DNA matches it firmly. Rows give clone size only sometimes, using once, few, many, or a class for an expanded clone.

D gene,clone size,J gene,V gene,CDR3 protein,CDR3 DNA
NA,NA,TRBJ2-7,TRBV15,CATSRGESAEQYF,TGTGCCACCAGCAGAGGTGAGAGCGCCGAGCAGTACTTC
NA,NA,TRBJ2-5,TRBV5-1,CASSPMWSWETQYF,TGCGCCAGCAGCCCTATGTGGTCCTGGGAGACCCAGTACTTC
NA,few,TRBJ2-6,TRBV4-3,CASSLRVGANVLTF,TGCGCCAGCAGCCTCAGGGTCGGGGCCAACGTCCTGACTTTC
TRBD2,NA,TRBJ2-3,TRBV25-1,CASSGERGAVDTQYF,TGTGCCAGCAGTGGGGAGCGGGGGGCTGTAGATACGCAGTATTTT
NA,NA,TRBJ2-7,TRBV7-9,CASSSGHHEQYF,TGTGCCAGCAGCTCGGGACACCACGAGCAGTACTTC
NA,NA,TRBJ2-7,TRBV9,CASSPQRWQPYEQYF,TGTGCCAGCAGCCCCCAACGGTGGCAGCCCTACGAGCAGTACTTC
NA,NA,TRBJ2-3,TRBV6-2/TRBV6-3,CASSLGPLLPSDTQYF,TGTGCCAGCAGTCTTGGACCCCTCCTCCCCTCAGATACGCAGTATTTT
NA,NA,TRBJ1-5,TRBV7-9,CASSSTQPQHF,TGTGCCAGCAGCTCGACTCAGCCCCAGCATTTT
NA,NA,TRBJ2-1,TRBV29-1,CSVVWGANEQFF,TGCAGCGTTGTTTGGGGGGCGAATGAGCAGTTCTTC
TRBD2,NA,TRBJ2-5,TRBV3-1,CASSQQRGPEETQYF,TGTGCCAGCAGCCAACAGCGGGGGCCTGAAGAGACCCAGTACTTC
NA,NA,TRBJ2-7,TRBV20-1,CSARLTAGEQYF,TGCAGTGCTAGGCTCACCGCCGGCGAGCAGTACTTC
NA,NA,TRBJ2-1,TRBV20-1,CSAPKRWGNNEQFF,TGCAGTGCCCCGAAGAGGTGGGGGAACAATGAGCAGTTCTTC
TRBD2,once,TRBJ2-1,TRBV5-6,CASSLGTSGSSFNEQFF,TGTGCCAGCAGCTTAGGGACTAGCGGGAGTAGTTTCAATGAGCAGTTCTTC
NA,NA,TRBJ2-3,TRBV7-9,CASSSAIGTDTQYF,TGTGCCAGTAGCTCTGCTATAGGCACAGATACGCAGTATTTT
TRBD2,NA,TRBJ2-7,TRBV6-2/TRBV6-3,CASWTSGFYEQYF,TGTGCCAGTTGGACTAGCGGTTTCTACGAGCAGTACTTC
NA,NA,TRBJ1-5,TRBV28,CASIDPLRNQPQHF,TGTGCCAGCATCGACCCTTTGCGCAATCAGCCCCAGCATTTT
NA,NA,TRBJ2-7,TRBV25-1,CASSESRRPHEQYF,TGTGCCAGCAGTGAATCCAGGCGACCCCACGAGCAGTACTTC
TRBD2,NA,TRBJ2-1,TRBV11-2,CASSPLERGTYNEQFF,TGTGCCAGCAGCCCCCTGGAGCGGGGGACCTACAATGAGCAGTTCTTC
NA,NA,TRBJ1-5,TRBV4-1,CASSQYGLSNQPQHF,TGCGCCAGCAGCCAATATGGACTAAGCAATCAGCCCCAGCATTTT
NA,NA,TRBJ2-5,TRBV6-2/TRBV6-3,CASSSLPGPLEKETQYF,TGTGCCAGCAGCAGCCTGCCGGGTCCCCTGGAAAAAGAGACCCAGTACTTC
TRBD1,NA,TRBJ2-7,TRBV28,CASRPSGTGDREQYF,TGTGCCAGCAGACCTTCCGGGACAGGGGACCGCGAGCAGTACTTC
TRBD1,NA,TRBJ2-3,TRBV6-6,CASSYLPGGPKGDTQYF,TGTGCCAGCAGTTACTTGCCAGGGGGACCCAAGGGAGATACGCAGTATTTT
NA,NA,TRBJ2-3,TRBV15,CATSRVGEGTADTQYF,TGTGCCACCAGCAGAGTCGGAGAGGGCACAGCCGATACGCAGTATTTT
TRBD1,many,TRBJ2-5,TRBV12-3/TRBV12-4,CASSFPGGRETQYF,TGTGCCAGCAGTTTTCCAGGGGGCCGGGAGACCCAGTACTTC
NA,NA,TRBJ1-2,TRBV6-5,CASSWSLRYGYTF,TGTGCCAGCAGCTGGTCCTTGAGATATGGCTACACCTTC
NA,NA,TRBJ2-1,TRBV12-3/TRBV12-4,CASSHDRPGVDEQFF,TGTGCCAGCAGTCACGACAGGCCGGGTGTAGATGAGCAGTTCTTC
NA,many,TRBJ2-7,TRBV5-1,CASSLDGSYEQYF,TGCGCCAGCAGCTTGGACGGTTCCTACGAGCAGTACTTC
NA,NA,TRBJ1-2,TRBV4-2,CASSQDTGNYGYTF,TGTGCCAGCAGCCAAGATACAGGGAACTATGGCTACACCTTC
NA,NA,TRBJ2-3,TRBV4-1,CASSPGHLLLSTDTQYF,TGCGCCAGCAGCCCCGGTCATTTACTACTTAGCACAGATACGCAGTATTTT
NA,NA,TRBJ2-7,TRBV20-1,CSAFDRDTFYEQYF,TGCAGTGCTTTCGACCGGGACACTTTCTACGAGCAGTACTTC
NA,few,TRBJ2-7,TRBV28,CASSFPRLGSYEQYF,TGTGCCAGCAGTTTCCCCAGGCTGGGCTCCTACGAGCAGTACTTC
NA,NA,TRBJ2-1,TRBV12-3/TRBV12-4,CASSLATVQGVEDNEQFF,TGTGCCAGCAGTTTAGCAACTGTTCAGGGCGTAGAAGACAATGAGCAGTTCTTC
NA,NA,TRBJ1-6,TRBV9,CASSVGVSLGTLHF,TGTGCCAGCAGCGTAGGTGTTAGCCTGGGAACCCTCCACTTT
TRBD2,NA,TRBJ2-7,TRBV12-3/TRBV12-4,CASSSLGLAIYEQYF,TGTGCCAGCAGTTCACTGGGACTAGCAATCTACGAGCAGTACTTC
NA,NA,TRBJ2-5,TRBV3-1,CASSQGSKTQYF,TGTGCCAGCAGCCAAGGGTCCAAGACCCAGTACTTC
NA,NA,TRBJ2-2,TRBV5-1,CASRPDQGYTGELFF,TGCGCCAGCAGACCTGACCAGGGTTACACCGGGGAGCTGTTTTTT
NA,NA,TRBJ2-3,TRBV12-3/TRBV12-4,CASSWVGETDTQYF,TGTGCCAGCAGTTGGGTGGGGGAAACAGATACGCAGTATTTT
TRBD2,few,TRBJ2-3,TRBV6-5,CASSYSLADSPSTDTQYF,TGTGCCAGCAGTTATTCGCTAGCGGATTCCCCGAGCACAGATACGCAGTATTTT
NA,once,TRBJ1-6,TRBV7-2,CASSLVPDYNSPLHF,TGTGCCAGCAGCTTAGTGCCGGATTATAATTCACCCCTCCACTTT
NA,NA,TRBJ1-3,TRBV18,CASSGRITGNTIYF,TGTGCCAGCTCAGGGCGAATTACTGGAAACACCATATATTTT
TRBD1,few,TRBJ1-4,TRBV7-9,CASSIPGQTNEKLFF,TGTGCCAGCAGCATTCCGGGACAGACTAATGAAAAACTGTTTTTT
NA,NA,TRBJ1-1,TRBV7-9,CASSSQGRDTEAFF,TGTGCCAGCAGCTCTCAGGGCCGAGACACTGAAGCTTTCTTT
TRBD1,NA,TRBJ1-2,TRBV29-1,CSVPADREDGYTF,TGCAGCGTTCCCGCGGACAGGGAAGACGGCTACACCTTC